This section outlines one TCR beta chain sequence together with its context. Its specificity is unknown. Data came from immunoSEQ multiplex PCR; TCRdb stores just in-frame clones and leaves some out. The table records about 350,000 clones, 92% of them present only once. CDR3 length equals 19 residues. This specimen comes from a study of Ad26.COV2.S vaccination and SARS-CoV-2 variants. Study observations and caveats: Vaccine and placebo groups showed comparable non-spike TCR breadth. Compared with placebo recipients, vaccine recipients had higher spike-specific TCR breadth.

The sequence came from a human donor who had recovered from COVID-19. The V gene is TRBV21-1, the J gene TRBJ1-1. TRBV21-1 is deemed a pseudogene. The input for sequencing was peripheral blood, taken after recovery from COVID-19. CDR3 in DNA: TGTGCCAGCAGCACCCCGACGGGGGCGCCTAACGGTGGTCATACTGAAGCTTTCTTT. Encoded protein: CASSTPTGAPNGGHTEAFF.